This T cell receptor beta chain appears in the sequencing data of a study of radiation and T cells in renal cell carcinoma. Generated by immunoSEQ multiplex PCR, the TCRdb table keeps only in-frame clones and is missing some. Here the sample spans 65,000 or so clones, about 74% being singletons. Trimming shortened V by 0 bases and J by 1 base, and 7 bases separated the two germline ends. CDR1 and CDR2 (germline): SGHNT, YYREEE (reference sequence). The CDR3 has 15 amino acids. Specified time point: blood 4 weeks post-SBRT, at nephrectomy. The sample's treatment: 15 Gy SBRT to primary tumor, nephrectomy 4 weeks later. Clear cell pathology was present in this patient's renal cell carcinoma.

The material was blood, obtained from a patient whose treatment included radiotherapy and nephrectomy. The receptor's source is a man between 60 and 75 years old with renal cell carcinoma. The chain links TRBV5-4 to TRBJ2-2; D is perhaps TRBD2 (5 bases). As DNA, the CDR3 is TGTGCCAGCAGCTTGGGCGGAGGGAACACCGGGGAGCTGTTTTTT. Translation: CASSLGGGNTGELFF. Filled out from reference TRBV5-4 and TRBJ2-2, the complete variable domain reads ETGVTQSPTHLIKTRGQQVTLRCSSQSGHNTVSWYQQALGQGPQFIFQYYREEENGRGNFPPRFSGLQFPNYSSELNVNALELDDSALYLCASSLGGGNTGELFFGEGSRLTVL.